This is a list of T cell receptor beta chains from one sample in a study of post-analysis software for immune sequencing data. A single record per CDR3 protein comes from TCRdb applying MiXCR to the PCR reads. This sample has about 620,000 distinct CDR3 sequences; roughly two fifths occur once, and the top ten carry under 2%. What was sequenced was blood. These receptors were collected from a girl aged 5-17 years with multiple sclerosis. Each CDR3 is given with its conserved first and last residue. The order of the fields is J gene, clone size, D gene, V gene, CDR3 protein, CDR3 DNA. A D gene is named only where the DNA matches it firmly. Size values are once, few and many counts, or a class for expanded clones, and some rows have none.

J gene: TRBJ2-7; clone size: NA; D gene: TRBD2; V gene: TRBV4-2; CDR3 protein: CASSPIGAGGTPYEQYF; CDR3 DNA: TGTGCCAGCAGCCCGATCGGAGCGGGGGGGACACCCTACGAGCAGTACTTC
J gene: TRBJ2-3; clone size: NA; D gene: NA; V gene: TRBV2; CDR3 protein: CASREEPFSTDTQYF; CDR3 DNA: TGTGCCAGCAGGGAGGAACCTTTCAGCACAGATACGCAGTATTTT
J gene: TRBJ2-3; clone size: few; D gene: NA; V gene: TRBV9; CDR3 protein: CASSPNSRGGTDTRYF; CDR3 DNA: TGTGCCAGCAGCCCTAACTCAAGGGGGGGTACAGATACGCGGTATTTT
J gene: TRBJ2-7; clone size: NA; D gene: NA; V gene: TRBV12-3/TRBV12-4; CDR3 protein: CASSLIQPGTYEQYF; CDR3 DNA: TGTGCCAGCAGTTTAATTCAGCCTGGGACCTACGAGCAGTACTTC
J gene: TRBJ2-5; clone size: NA; D gene: TRBD2; V gene: TRBV9; CDR3 protein: CASSGDLAGGRETQYF; CDR3 DNA: TGTGCCAGCAGCGGGGATCTGGCGGGGGGCCGAGAGACCCAGTACTTC
J gene: TRBJ2-3; clone size: NA; D gene: TRBD1; V gene: TRBV5-1; CDR3 protein: CASTASGQGVGNTQYF; CDR3 DNA: TGCGCCAGCACCGCTTCAGGACAGGGGGTCGGAAATACGCAGTATTTT
J gene: TRBJ2-3; clone size: NA; D gene: NA; V gene: TRBV6-5; CDR3 protein: CASRGRPGNTDTQYF; CDR3 DNA: TGTGCCAGTCGCGGACGCCCTGGTAACACAGATACGCAGTATTTT
J gene: TRBJ2-1; clone size: NA; D gene: TRBD2; V gene: TRBV10-3; CDR3 protein: CAITWTSAQFF; CDR3 DNA: TGTGCCATCACCTGGACTAGCGCGCAGTTCTTC
J gene: TRBJ2-1; clone size: NA; D gene: NA; V gene: TRBV20-1; CDR3 protein: CSARAGGPNNEQFF; CDR3 DNA: TGCAGTGCTAGGGCCGGTGGTCCCAACAATGAGCAGTTCTTC
J gene: TRBJ1-2; clone size: NA; D gene: NA; V gene: TRBV10-3; CDR3 protein: CAISETDRRANYGYTF; CDR3 DNA: TGTGCCATCAGTGAGACGGACAGACGTGCTAACTATGGCTACACCTTC
J gene: TRBJ1-5; clone size: few; D gene: NA; V gene: TRBV6-1; CDR3 protein: CASSPSRGVNQPQHF; CDR3 DNA: TGTGCCAGCAGCCCATCCCGAGGGGTCAATCAGCCCCAGCATTTT
J gene: TRBJ1-2; clone size: once; D gene: NA; V gene: TRBV19; CDR3 protein: CASSISRAYGYTF; CDR3 DNA: TGTGCCAGTAGTATTAGCCGGGCCTATGGCTACACCTTC
J gene: TRBJ1-4; clone size: NA; D gene: NA; V gene: TRBV10-2; CDR3 protein: CASSESVNEKLFF; CDR3 DNA: TGCGCCAGCAGTGAGTCTGTTAATGAAAAACTGTTTTTT
J gene: TRBJ2-1; clone size: NA; D gene: NA; V gene: TRBV12-3/TRBV12-4; CDR3 protein: CASIKSGYNEQFF; CDR3 DNA: TGCGCCAGCATAAAATCTGGGTACAATGAGCAGTTCTTC
J gene: TRBJ1-2; clone size: NA; D gene: NA; V gene: TRBV4-1; CDR3 protein: CASSQEGGMGYGYTF; CDR3 DNA: TGCGCCAGCAGCCAAGAGGGAGGAATGGGCTATGGCTACACCTTC
J gene: TRBJ2-7; clone size: few; D gene: TRBD2; V gene: TRBV5-5; CDR3 protein: CASSLPGGPYEQYF; CDR3 DNA: TGTGCCAGCAGCCTCCCGGGGGGGCCATACGAGCAGTACTTC
J gene: TRBJ2-7; clone size: NA; D gene: NA; V gene: TRBV7-9; CDR3 protein: CASSLEGHETRSYEQYF; CDR3 DNA: TGTGCCAGCAGCTTAGAGGGACATGAAACCAGATCCTACGAGCAGTACTTC
J gene: TRBJ2-7; clone size: many; D gene: NA; V gene: TRBV7-8; CDR3 protein: CASSLDSYYEQYF; CDR3 DNA: TGTGCCAGCAGCTTAGACAGTTACTACGAGCAGTACTTC
J gene: TRBJ2-1; clone size: NA; D gene: TRBD2; V gene: TRBV6-1; CDR3 protein: CASSAPGLAYNEQFF; CDR3 DNA: TGTGCCAGCAGTGCTCCGGGACTAGCTTACAATGAGCAGTTCTTC
J gene: TRBJ2-7; clone size: NA; D gene: TRBD2; V gene: TRBV4-1; CDR3 protein: CASSQEGGLAGGETLYF; CDR3 DNA: TGCGCCAGCAGCCAAGAAGGTGGACTAGCGGGAGGGGAGACCCTGTACTTC
J gene: TRBJ2-5; clone size: NA; D gene: TRBD2; V gene: TRBV6-5; CDR3 protein: CASTQLAGPQETQYF; CDR3 DNA: TGTGCCAGCACCCAACTAGCGGGACCTCAAGAGACCCAGTACTTC
J gene: TRBJ2-7; clone size: NA; D gene: NA; V gene: TRBV12-3/TRBV12-4; CDR3 protein: CASSLNRRLSYEQYF; CDR3 DNA: TGTGCCAGCAGTTTAAACAGGCGCCTCTCCTACGAGCAGTACTTC
J gene: TRBJ2-7; clone size: NA; D gene: NA; V gene: TRBV19; CDR3 protein: CASSGAASYEQYF; CDR3 DNA: TGTGCCAGTAGTGGCGCTGCCTCCTACGAGCAGTACTTC
J gene: TRBJ2-4; clone size: NA; D gene: NA; V gene: TRBV29-1; CDR3 protein: CSVSGGALAKNIQYF; CDR3 DNA: TGCAGCGTTTCAGGGGGGGCTTTAGCCAAAAACATTCAGTACTTC
J gene: TRBJ1-2; clone size: NA; D gene: TRBD1; V gene: TRBV6-5; CDR3 protein: CASSYDREGGYTF; CDR3 DNA: TGTGCCAGCAGTTACGACAGGGAGGGTGGCTACACCTTC
J gene: TRBJ2-1; clone size: few; D gene: NA; V gene: TRBV12-3/TRBV12-4; CDR3 protein: CASSELGDEQFF; CDR3 DNA: TGTGCCAGCAGCGAACTGGGTGATGAGCAGTTCTTC
J gene: TRBJ2-7; clone size: few; D gene: NA; V gene: TRBV6-2/TRBV6-3; CDR3 protein: CASSPELKFYEQYF; CDR3 DNA: TGTGCCAGCAGCCCTGAGTTGAAGTTCTACGAGCAGTACTTC
J gene: TRBJ2-1; clone size: NA; D gene: NA; V gene: TRBV20-1; CDR3 protein: CSAKRDEQFF; CDR3 DNA: TGCAGTGCTAAACGCGACGAGCAGTTCTTC
J gene: TRBJ2-4; clone size: few; D gene: NA; V gene: TRBV4-1; CDR3 protein: CASSRSALLAKNIQYF; CDR3 DNA: TGCGCCAGCAGCCGAAGTGCCCTTCTAGCCAAAAACATTCAGTACTTC
J gene: TRBJ2-7; clone size: many; D gene: TRBD2; V gene: TRBV28; CDR3 protein: CASSPSGYEQYF; CDR3 DNA: TGTGCCAGCAGTCCTAGCGGTTACGAGCAGTACTTC
J gene: TRBJ2-3; clone size: few; D gene: TRBD2; V gene: TRBV2; CDR3 protein: CASRPSTSGRGDTQYF; CDR3 DNA: TGTGCCAGCAGACCCTCGACTAGCGGGAGGGGGGATACGCAGTATTTT
J gene: TRBJ2-4; clone size: few; D gene: TRBD1; V gene: TRBV2; CDR3 protein: CASRTVDRADKNIQYF; CDR3 DNA: TGTGCCAGCAGAACTGTGGACAGGGCAGACAAAAACATTCAGTACTTC
J gene: TRBJ2-3; clone size: NA; D gene: NA; V gene: TRBV4-1; CDR3 protein: CASSQDPGPGTQYF; CDR3 DNA: TGCGCCAGCAGCCAAGATCCGGGCCCGGGTACGCAGTATTTT
J gene: TRBJ2-7; clone size: NA; D gene: NA; V gene: TRBV3-1; CDR3 protein: CASSTRFFEQYF; CDR3 DNA: TGTGCCAGCAGCACTAGGTTCTTCGAGCAGTACTTC
J gene: TRBJ2-7; clone size: NA; D gene: TRBD2; V gene: TRBV4-1; CDR3 protein: CASRPTSASNYEQYF; CDR3 DNA: TGCGCCAGCAGACCGACTAGCGCATCCAACTACGAGCAGTACTTC
J gene: TRBJ1-5; clone size: NA; D gene: NA; V gene: TRBV6-5; CDR3 protein: CASSYPQRTAYSNQPQHF; CDR3 DNA: TGTGCCAGCAGTTACCCCCAAAGGACAGCCTATAGCAATCAGCCCCAGCATTTT
J gene: TRBJ2-7; clone size: NA; D gene: TRBD2; V gene: TRBV10-3; CDR3 protein: CAISPASGRREEQYF; CDR3 DNA: TGTGCCATCAGTCCTGCTAGCGGGAGGAGGGAAGAGCAGTACTTC
J gene: TRBJ2-1; clone size: NA; D gene: TRBD2; V gene: TRBV12-3/TRBV12-4; CDR3 protein: CASSLTGGGSYNEQFF; CDR3 DNA: TGTGCCAGCAGTTTAACGGGAGGGGGTTCCTACAATGAGCAGTTCTTC
J gene: TRBJ2-5; clone size: NA; D gene: NA; V gene: TRBV2; CDR3 protein: CASSRGPVQETQYF; CDR3 DNA: TGTGCCAGCAGTCGTGGGCCTGTCCAAGAGACCCAGTACTTC
J gene: TRBJ1-5; clone size: NA; D gene: NA; V gene: TRBV2; CDR3 protein: CASSMGTSGQPQHF; CDR3 DNA: TGTGCCAGCAGTATGGGGACGTCGGGTCAGCCCCAGCATTTT
J gene: TRBJ2-1; clone size: NA; D gene: NA; V gene: TRBV24-1; CDR3 protein: CATSDYYNEQFF; CDR3 DNA: TGTGCCACCAGCGACTATTACAATGAGCAGTTCTTC
J gene: TRBJ1-3; clone size: NA; D gene: NA; V gene: TRBV29-1; CDR3 protein: CSVMRNSGNTIYF; CDR3 DNA: TGCAGCGTTATGAGGAACTCTGGAAACACCATATATTTT
J gene: TRBJ1-5; clone size: NA; D gene: TRBD1; V gene: TRBV12-3/TRBV12-4; CDR3 protein: CASSRAGQLNQPQHF; CDR3 DNA: TGTGCCAGCAGCCGAGCGGGACAGCTCAATCAGCCCCAGCATTTT
J gene: TRBJ2-7; clone size: NA; D gene: TRBD1; V gene: TRBV12-3/TRBV12-4; CDR3 protein: CASRKSGTGNSYEQYF; CDR3 DNA: TGTGCCAGCAGAAAATCCGGGACAGGTAACTCCTACGAGCAGTACTTC
J gene: TRBJ2-7; clone size: NA; D gene: NA; V gene: TRBV12-3/TRBV12-4; CDR3 protein: CASSLVWQKHEQYF; CDR3 DNA: TGTGCCAGCAGTTTAGTTTGGCAGAAACACGAGCAGTACTTC
J gene: TRBJ2-7; clone size: NA; D gene: NA; V gene: TRBV19; CDR3 protein: CASSIGFWYEQYF; CDR3 DNA: TGTGCCAGTAGTATAGGGTTTTGGTACGAGCAGTACTTC
J gene: TRBJ2-5; clone size: many; D gene: TRBD1; V gene: TRBV20-1; CDR3 protein: CSATGTGEETQYF; CDR3 DNA: TGCAGTGCAACCGGGACAGGGGAAGAGACCCAGTACTTC
J gene: TRBJ2-5; clone size: many; D gene: TRBD1; V gene: TRBV29-1; CDR3 protein: CSVPGGGETQYF; CDR3 DNA: TGCAGCGTCCCAGGGGGCGGGGAGACCCAGTACTTC
J gene: TRBJ2-1; clone size: few; D gene: NA; V gene: TRBV7-8; CDR3 protein: CASSSPGHWNNEQFF; CDR3 DNA: TGTGCCAGCAGCTCTCCGGGACACTGGAACAATGAGCAGTTCTTC
J gene: TRBJ2-1; clone size: NA; D gene: NA; V gene: TRBV6-2/TRBV6-3; CDR3 protein: CASSYALYVYNEQFF; CDR3 DNA: TGTGCCAGCAGTTACGCCCTCTACGTGTACAATGAGCAGTTCTTC
J gene: TRBJ2-1; clone size: few; D gene: NA; V gene: TRBV7-2; CDR3 protein: CASGRGDGSEQFF; CDR3 DNA: TGTGCCAGCGGCAGGGGCGATGGCAGTGAGCAGTTCTTC
J gene: TRBJ2-1; clone size: NA; D gene: TRBD2; V gene: TRBV12-3/TRBV12-4; CDR3 protein: CASSFSPLAGVYNEQFF; CDR3 DNA: TGTGCCAGCAGTTTTAGTCCTCTAGCGGGAGTTTACAATGAGCAGTTCTTC
J gene: TRBJ2-7; clone size: many; D gene: TRBD2; V gene: TRBV7-2; CDR3 protein: CASSPGGVPSYEQYF; CDR3 DNA: TGTGCCAGCAGCCCGGGAGGCGTTCCATCCTACGAGCAGTACTTC
J gene: TRBJ2-5; clone size: NA; D gene: TRBD1; V gene: TRBV29-1; CDR3 protein: CSVEDPETGTGIMETQYF; CDR3 DNA: TGCAGCGTTGAAGACCCGGAAACCGGGACAGGGATAATGGAGACCCAGTACTTC
J gene: TRBJ2-3; clone size: NA; D gene: TRBD1; V gene: TRBV10-3; CDR3 protein: CASAQGTGKDTQYF; CDR3 DNA: TGTGCCAGCGCTCAAGGGACAGGCAAAGATACGCAGTATTTT
J gene: TRBJ2-1; clone size: NA; D gene: NA; V gene: TRBV5-1; CDR3 protein: CASSLIWRGQNNEQFF; CDR3 DNA: TGCGCCAGCAGCTTGATATGGCGGGGGCAAAACAATGAGCAGTTCTTC